The next 14 T cell receptor beta chains were all read from a single sample in a study of T-cell reconstitution after alpha-beta-depleted transplantation in children. Unique molecular identifiers were incorporated during preparation of the TCRbeta library. TCRdb called the PCR reads again in MiXCR, with one record for every CDR3 protein. Among over 200,000 distinct CDR3 sequences listed, about a sixth were seen once. The sequenced sample was PBMCs, mostly from graft donor cells, obtained 360 days after TCRalphabeta/CD19-depleted stem cell transplant. These receptors were collected from a male patient between 2 and 10 years old who had a stem cell transplant for acute lymphoblastic leukemia, so the T cells may come from the graft donor.

V is TRBV29-1 and J is TRBJ2-4; D is undetermined. V was cut by 5 bases and J by 7 bases, with 21 bases left in between. The CDR3 is 15 residues long. The germline gives CDR1 SQVTM, CDR2 ANQGSEA. CDR3 amino acids: CSVRRGPGLVNIQYF. CDR3 in DNA: TGCAGCGTTCGGAGAGGTCCCGGCTTGGTCAACATTCAGTACTTC.

The J gene is TRBJ1-5, the V gene TRBV20-1, with D maybe TRBD1 (5 bases). This CDR3 contains 17 residues. Germline V CDR1 and CDR2: DFQATT, SNEGSKA (reference sequence). Trimming left V 6 bases short and J 0 bases short, with 21 bases between. The CDR3 loop is CSAELEGWDYSNQPQHF. The CDR3, as DNA: TGCAGTGCAGAGCTTGAGGGGTGGGACTATAGCAATCAGCCCCAGCATTTT.

The chain links TRBV5-1 to TRBJ2-5; D is possibly TRBD2 (6 bases). CDR1 and CDR2 (germline): SGHRS, YFSETQ. Between the trimmed V and J ends, which lost 0 bases and 0 bases, there was a span of 12 bases. CDR3 length equals 16 residues. In DNA, the CDR3 is TGCGCCAGCAGCTTGGGGGACTGGACGTACCAAGAGACCCAGTACTTC. Translating it yields CASSLGDWTYQETQYF.

The V and J genes are TRBV20-1 and TRBJ2-5; TRBD1 aligns across 7 bases. V lost 0 bases to trimming and J lost 1 base; unmatched junction nucleotides: 2. This CDR3 is 14 amino acids long. The V gene's germline CDR1 is DFQATT and CDR2 SNEGSKA (reference sequence). CDR3 coding DNA: TGCAGTGCTAGAGAGGGACAGAGCCAAGAGACCCAGTACTTC. This translates into CSAREGQSQETQYF.

V usage is TRBV10-3 and J usage is TRBJ2-5; 7 bases match TRBD2. This CDR3 spans 14 amino acids. CDR1 is ENHRY and CDR2 is SYGVKD in the germline V gene. Trimming removed 3 bases from V and 4 bases from J; junction bases left unmatched: 5. The CDR3 is CAISDSSGVETQYF. CDR3 nucleotides: TGTGCCATCAGTGATTCGAGCGGGGTAGAGACCCAGTACTTC.

V usage is TRBV7-9 and J usage is TRBJ1-2, with 7 bases matching TRBD1. Trimming at V came to 2 bases and at J to 4 bases, leaving 4 bases not matched to a gene. The CDR3 sequence is 14 residues long. Germline CDR1 SEHNR, CDR2 FQNEAQ (reference sequence). In DNA form, the CDR3 reads TGTGCCAGCAGCTTAACTCAGGGGGGCTATGGCTACACCTTC. Residues: CASSLTQGGYGYTF.

The chain carries TRBV14 and TRBJ1-5; D remains ambiguous. The germline CDR1 and CDR2 sequences are SGHDN and FVKESK. Trimming took 1 base from V and 5 from J, leaving 15 bases between them. CDR3 size: 16 residues. In DNA form, the CDR3 reads TGTGCCAGCAGCCAAGTTGGGTCCGGAGTGGATCAGCCCCAGCATTTT. Amino acids: CASSQVGSGVDQPQHF.

This clonotype was counted between two and nine times. V is TRBV4-2 and J is TRBJ2-2, with TRBD2 identical over 12 bases. With V trimmed by 3 bases and J by 2 bases, 7 bases remained unmatched. The CDR3 runs 18 residues. Germline assignment: CDR1 LGHNA and CDR2 YNFKEQ. For the CDR3, the DNA is TGTGCCAGCAGCCATCAGACTAGCGGGGGCCTTAACACCGGGGAGCTGTTTTTT. It is translated as CASSHQTSGGLNTGELFF.

This chain joins TRBV6-1 and TRBJ1-2, with 7 positions matching TRBD1. The junction had 4 bases not matched to a gene; V was cut back by 5 bases and J by 4 bases. This CDR3 has 13 residues. Germline assignment: CDR1 MNHNS and CDR2 SASEGT. The CDR3 DNA follows: TGTGCCAGCAGTAAACAGGGGATCTATGGCTACACCTTC. It codes for CASSKQGIYGYTF.

The CDR3 sequence is CASSGPGQINSPLHF. CDR3 sequence (DNA): TGTGCCAGCAGTGGACCGGGACAGATTAATTCACCCCTCCACTTT. The chain couples TRBV6-1 to TRBJ1-6; 7 positions agree with TRBD1. V lost 4 bases and J lost 6; bases outside the gene matches: 6. Germline V CDR1 and CDR2: MNHNS, SASEGT. The CDR3 extends over 15 amino acids.

This clonotype showed up just a few times. The chain couples TRBV15 to TRBJ1-6; 7 nucleotides line up with TRBD1. The J segment lost 4 bases and the V segment lost 3 bases, leaving 6 bases of the junction unmatched. Germline CDR1 LNHNV, CDR2 YYDKDF (reference sequence). This CDR3 is 16 amino acids long. The CDR3 DNA reads TGTGCCACCAGCAGGGGACAGCCGACTTATAATTCACCCCTCCACTTT. This codes for CATSRGQPTYNSPLHF.

CDR3 protein: CASSEFRAQETQYF. In DNA form, the CDR3 reads TGTGCCAGCAGTGAATTCCGGGCCCAAGAGACCCAGTACTTC. This sequence joins TRBV25-1 and TRBJ2-5, with D unresolved. Looked up from germline, CDR1 is MGHDK and CDR2 is SYGVNS. Trimming pared 1 base from V and 1 base from J, leaving 7 bases between. CDR3 length: 14 residues.

Many counts were recorded for this clonotype. The chain uses TRBV12-3 or TRBV12-4 and TRBJ1-2; unclear D gene. The germline V and J ends were trimmed by 0 bases and 7 bases, with 6 bases remaining between them. This CDR3 contains 12 residues. This CDR3 is CASSLAGPGYTF. The CDR3 coding sequence is TGTGCCAGCAGTTTAGCGGGTCCTGGCTACACCTTC.

This clonotype was found a few times. The chain combines TRBV5-5 with TRBJ1-1; no clear D. Trimming took 5 bases from V and 10 from J, leaving 12 bases between them. The CDR3 loop spans 11 amino acids. In germline, CDR1 is SGHKS, CDR2 YYEKEE (reference sequence). The CDR3 sequence is CASRNSPRAFF. CDR3 bases: TGTGCCAGCAGGAACTCCCCCCGAGCTTTCTTT.